The 8 T cell receptor beta chains in this list originate from one sample, sequenced in a study of CD8 T cells in Susac syndrome. Random hexamers were used to reverse transcribe an amount of roughly 0.5 to 1 ug RNA. One entry per CDR3 protein results from TCRdb running MiXCR on the immunoSEQ multiplex PCR reads. The repertoire holds 150,000 or so distinct CDR3 sequences, with around 95% as singletons. The specimen sequenced was CD4+ T cells from PBMCs. The receptors stem from a human donor in good health.

The chain is built from TRBV18 and TRBJ1-1, with D hard to call. V was shortened by 3 bases and J by 0 bases, with 11 bases between the two germline ends. This CDR3 is built from 15 residues. Germline loops: CDR1 KGHSH, CDR2 LQKENI. The CDR3 protein is CASSPRGLLNTEAFF. CDR3 bases: TGTGCCAGCTCACCCCGCGGGCTTTTGAACACTGAAGCTTTCTTT.

This rearrangement joins TRBV7-9 to TRBJ1-4, with D possibly TRBD1 on 5 matching bases. V gave up 7 bases and J gave up 8 bases, with 11 bases separating them. Looked up from germline, CDR1 is SEHNR and CDR2 is FQNEAQ (reference sequence). The CDR3 consists of 12 residues. The CDR3 region is CASTGDSEKLFF. DNA of the CDR3: TGTGCCAGCACGGGGGACTCCGAAAAACTGTTTTTT.

The gene calls are TRBV4-1 and TRBJ1-6; D is undetermined. The V and J ends lost 0 bases and 0 bases respectively, with 12 bases between them. The CDR3 is made up of 18 amino acids. CDR1 is MGHRA, CDR2 YSYEKL, per germline. CDR3 residues: CASSQEAAPGSYNSPLHF. Written as DNA, the CDR3 is TGCGCCAGCAGCCAAGAAGCGGCCCCTGGCTCCTATAATTCACCCCTCCACTTT.

This chain joins TRBV29-1 and TRBJ2-2, with D perhaps assigned TRBD1 or TRBD2 (5 bases each). Between the trimmed V and J ends, which lost 5 bases and 7 bases, there was a span of 14 bases. The CDR3 totals 13 residues. CDR1 and CDR2 (germline): SQVTM, ANQGSEA. The CDR3 bases are TGCAGCGTTATTTGGGGGATTGGCGGGGAGCTGTTTTTT. It specifies CSVIWGIGGELFF.

The chain uses TRBV20-1 and TRBJ1-1; tentatively, D is TRBD1 (6 bases). The CDR3 is made up of 15 amino acids. The V gene's germline CDR1 is DFQATT and CDR2 SNEGSKA (reference sequence). The V gene lost 2 bases and the J gene lost 4 bases, with 17 bases spanning the gap. The CDR3 here is CSARSPGQGSTEAFF. For the CDR3, the DNA is TGCAGTGCTAGATCCCCCGGGCAGGGGAGCACTGAAGCTTTCTTT.

This CDR3 is CASSLRDRGEKLFF. For the CDR3, the DNA is TGCGCCAGCAGCCTCCGGGACAGAGGGGAAAAACTGTTTTTT. This chain connects TRBV5-1 to TRBJ1-4; 7 nucleotides align to TRBD1. Germline values: CDR1 SGHRS, CDR2 YFSETQ. This CDR3 region has 14 residues. Trimming cost V 4 bases and J 8 bases; bases outside gene matches: 8.

The chain joins TRBV7-2 to TRBJ1-1; D is undetermined. The CDR3 spans 13 residues. V lost 2 bases and J lost 1, with 5 bases in between. The germline V gene has CDR1 SGHTA and CDR2 FQGNSA. In DNA, the CDR3 is TGTGCCAGCAGCTTATGGCAGAACACTGAAGCTTTCTTT. It codes for CASSLWQNTEAFF.

V is TRBV7-2 and J is TRBJ1-1; maybe TRBD1 (6 bases). V was clipped by 1 base and J by 7 bases, with 16 bases between them. This CDR3 comprises 15 residues. Germline assignment: CDR1 SGHTA and CDR2 FQGNSA. The CDR3 nucleotides are TGTGCCAGCAGCTTAGTGGGGACATCCCCCGGTGAAGCTTTCTTT. Translated, it gives CASSLVGTSPGEAFF.